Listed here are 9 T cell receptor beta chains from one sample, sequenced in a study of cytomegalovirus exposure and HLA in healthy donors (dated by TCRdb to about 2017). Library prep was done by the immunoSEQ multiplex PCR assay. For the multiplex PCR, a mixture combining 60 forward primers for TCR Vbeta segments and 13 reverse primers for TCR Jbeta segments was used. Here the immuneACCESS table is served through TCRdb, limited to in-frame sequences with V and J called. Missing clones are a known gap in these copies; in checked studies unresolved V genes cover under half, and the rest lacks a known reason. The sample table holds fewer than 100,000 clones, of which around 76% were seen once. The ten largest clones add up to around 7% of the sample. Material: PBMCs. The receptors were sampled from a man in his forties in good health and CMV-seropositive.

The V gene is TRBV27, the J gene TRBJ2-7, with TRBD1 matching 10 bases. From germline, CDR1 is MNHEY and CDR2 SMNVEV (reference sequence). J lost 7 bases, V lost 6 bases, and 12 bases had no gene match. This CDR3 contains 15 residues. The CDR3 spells CASRRSGQGSREQYF. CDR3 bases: TGTGCCAGCAGACGCTCGGGACAGGGGTCGAGGGAGCAGTACTTC.

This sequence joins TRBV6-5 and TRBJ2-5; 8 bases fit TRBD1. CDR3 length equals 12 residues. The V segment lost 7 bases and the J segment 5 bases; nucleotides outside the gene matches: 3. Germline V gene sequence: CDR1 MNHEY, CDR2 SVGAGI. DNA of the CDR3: TGTGCCAGCACGGACAGGGCCGAGACCCAGTACTTC. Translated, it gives CASTDRAETQYF.

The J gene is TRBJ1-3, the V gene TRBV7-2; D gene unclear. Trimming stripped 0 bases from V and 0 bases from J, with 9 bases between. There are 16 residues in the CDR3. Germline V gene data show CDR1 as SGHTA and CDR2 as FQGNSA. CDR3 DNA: TGTGCCAGCAGCTTAGCGGCGGCAGCCTCTGGAAACACCATATATTTT. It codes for CASSLAAAASGNTIYF.

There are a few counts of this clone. The CDR3 DNA reads as TGTGCCGGATCGATAGCGGGGGGGCTCGAGCAGTACTTC. Protein sequence: CAGSIAGGLEQYF. This chain uses TRBV2 with TRBJ2-7, with TRBD2 matching over 11 bases. After removal of 11 bases from V and 6 bases from J, the junction contained 9 bases not matched to a gene. CDR1 is SNHLY, CDR2 FYNNEI, per germline. This CDR3 comprises 13 residues. Together with reference TRBV2 and TRBJ2-7, the CDR3 gives the full variable domain: EPEVTQTPSHQVTQMGQEVILRCVPISNHLYFYWYRQILGQKVEFLVSFYNNEISEKSEIFDDQFSVERPDGSNFTLKIRSTKLEDSAMYFCAGSIAGGLEQYFGPGTRLTVT.

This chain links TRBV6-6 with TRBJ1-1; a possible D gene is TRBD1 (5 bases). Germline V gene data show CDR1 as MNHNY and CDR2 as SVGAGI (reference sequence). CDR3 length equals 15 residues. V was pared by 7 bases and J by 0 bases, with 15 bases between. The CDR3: CASTVSGGVNTEAFF. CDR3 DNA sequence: TGTGCCAGCACCGTCTCGGGGGGGGTGAACACTGAAGCTTTCTTT.

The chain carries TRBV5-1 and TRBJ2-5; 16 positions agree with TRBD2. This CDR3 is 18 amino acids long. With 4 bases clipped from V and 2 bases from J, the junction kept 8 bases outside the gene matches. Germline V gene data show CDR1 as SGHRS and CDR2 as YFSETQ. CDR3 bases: TGCGCCAGCAGCCTGGGACTAGCGGGGGGGCCGGGGCAAGAGACCCAGTACTTC. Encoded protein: CASSLGLAGGPGQETQYF.

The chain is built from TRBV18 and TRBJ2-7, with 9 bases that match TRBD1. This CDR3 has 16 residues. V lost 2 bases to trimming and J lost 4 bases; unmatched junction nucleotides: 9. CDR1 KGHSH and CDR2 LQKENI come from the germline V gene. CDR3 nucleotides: TGTGCCAGCTCACCAATGGGGACAGGGAACGGGTACGAGCAGTACTTC. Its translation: CASSPMGTGNGYEQYF.

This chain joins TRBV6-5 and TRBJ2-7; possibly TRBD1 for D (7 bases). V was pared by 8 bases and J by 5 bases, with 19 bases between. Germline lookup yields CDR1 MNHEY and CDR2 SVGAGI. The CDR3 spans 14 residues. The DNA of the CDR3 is TGTGCCAGCGGGTACAGGGGAGGATTCGACGAGCAGTACTTC. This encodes CASGYRGGFDEQYF.

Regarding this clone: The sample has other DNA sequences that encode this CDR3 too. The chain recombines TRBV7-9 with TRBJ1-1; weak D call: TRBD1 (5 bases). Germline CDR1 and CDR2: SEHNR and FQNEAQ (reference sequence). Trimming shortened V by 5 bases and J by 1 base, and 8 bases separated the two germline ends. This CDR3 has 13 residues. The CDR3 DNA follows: TGTGCCAGCAGCCTTCAGGGGAACACTGAAGCTTTCTTT. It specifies CASSLQGNTEAFF. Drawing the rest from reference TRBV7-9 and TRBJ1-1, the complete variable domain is DTGVSQNPRHKITKRGQNVTFRCDPISEHNRLYWYRQTLGQGPEFLTYFQNEAQLEKSRLLSDRFSAERPKGSFSTLEIQRTEQGDSAMYLCASSLQGNTEAFFGQGTRLTVV.